These 4 T cell receptor beta chains originate from one sample sequenced in a study of CD8 T cells in ankylosing spondylitis. TCRdb ran MiXCR on the 5' RACE reads and lists one entry per CDR3 protein. This sample has roughly 97,000 distinct CDR3 sequences; about 7.7% occur once, and the top ten carry 9.5% to 10%. The sample comprised blood, either unsorted or a sorted T cell fraction (not recorded which). The receptors were gathered from a male donor with ankylosing spondylitis or in good health (not recorded which).

This clonotype was seen repeatedly, ten times or more. The chain is built from TRBV5-1 and TRBJ2-7; maybe TRBD1 (5 bases). CDR3 size: 15 residues. V was cut by 1 base and J by 2 bases, with 13 bases left in between. CDR1 is SGHRS, CDR2 YFSETQ, per germline. This CDR3 is CASSLLGPPTYEQYF. Written as DNA, the CDR3 is TGCGCCAGCAGCTTGTTGGGGCCTCCTACCTACGAGCAGTACTTC.

The chain combines TRBV19 with TRBJ2-6; TRBD1 agrees at 8 bases. Losses at the gene ends were 5 bases for V and 4 bases for J; bases not matched to a gene: 7. Germline lookup yields CDR1 LNHDA and CDR2 SQIVND (reference sequence). This CDR3 contains 16 residues. The CDR3 region is CASSRQGAKGANVLTF. CDR3 sequence (DNA): TGTGCCAGTAGTCGTCAGGGGGCGAAAGGGGCCAACGTCCTGACTTTC.

This clonotype was counted many times. The gene calls are TRBV7-9 and TRBJ2-1, with D maybe TRBD1 (5 bases). From germline, CDR1 is SEHNR and CDR2 FQNEAQ (reference sequence). V was cut by 3 bases and J by 4 bases, with 7 bases left in between. This CDR3 region has 13 residues. CDR3 sequence: CASSFRQYNEQFF. CDR3 coding DNA: TGTGCCAGCAGCTTCCGACAGTACAATGAGCAGTTCTTC.

This clonotype has just one count. This rearrangement joins TRBV5-5 to TRBJ1-4, with unresolved D. The germline V and J ends were trimmed by 4 bases and 10 bases, with 20 bases remaining between them. From germline, CDR1 is SGHKS and CDR2 YYEKEE (reference sequence). The CDR3 length is 15 residues. The CDR3 bases are TGTGCCAGCAGCCCCTTCGCGACCGTTGAAGCAAAACTGTTTTTT. It specifies CASSPFATVEAKLFF.